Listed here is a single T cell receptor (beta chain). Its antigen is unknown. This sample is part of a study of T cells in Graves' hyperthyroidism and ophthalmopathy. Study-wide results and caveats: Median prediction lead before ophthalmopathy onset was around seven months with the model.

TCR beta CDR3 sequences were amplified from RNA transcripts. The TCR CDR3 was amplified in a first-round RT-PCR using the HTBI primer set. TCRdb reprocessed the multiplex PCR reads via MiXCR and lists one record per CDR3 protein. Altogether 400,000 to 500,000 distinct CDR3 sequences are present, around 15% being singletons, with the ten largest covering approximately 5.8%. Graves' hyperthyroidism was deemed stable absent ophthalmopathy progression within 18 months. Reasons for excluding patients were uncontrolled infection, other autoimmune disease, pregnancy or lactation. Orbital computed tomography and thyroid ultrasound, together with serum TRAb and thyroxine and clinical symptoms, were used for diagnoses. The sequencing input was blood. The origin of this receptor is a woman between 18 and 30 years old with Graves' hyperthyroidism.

CDR3 amino acids: CASSQDYDADYEQYF. Here the CDR3 DNA reads TGCGCCAGCAGCCAAGATTACGACGCGGACTACGAGCAGTACTTC. The V gene is TRBV4-3, the J gene TRBJ2-7; no clear D gene. V was cut by 0 bases and J by 3 bases, with 12 bases left in between. Germline V lookup: CDR1 LGHNA, CDR2 YSLEER. This CDR3 has 15 residues.